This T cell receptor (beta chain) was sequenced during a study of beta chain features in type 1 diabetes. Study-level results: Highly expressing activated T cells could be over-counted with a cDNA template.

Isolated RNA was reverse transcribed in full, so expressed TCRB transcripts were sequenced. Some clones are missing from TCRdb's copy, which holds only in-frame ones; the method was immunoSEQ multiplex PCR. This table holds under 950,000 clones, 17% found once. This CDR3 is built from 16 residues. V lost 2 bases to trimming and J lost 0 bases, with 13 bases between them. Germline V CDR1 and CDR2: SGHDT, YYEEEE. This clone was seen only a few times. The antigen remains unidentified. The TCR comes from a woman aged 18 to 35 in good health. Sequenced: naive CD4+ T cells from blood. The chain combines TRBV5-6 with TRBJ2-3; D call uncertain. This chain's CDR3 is CASSFMGYTSTDTQYF. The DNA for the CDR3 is TGTGCCAGCAGCTTCATGGGTTACACTAGCACAGATACGCAGTATTTT.